This T cell receptor (beta chain) was found in a study of CD8+CD57+ T cells in acquired aplastic anemia. Study in general: CD4+ and CD8+ cells, once sorted, gave DNA averaging around 3.4 ug.

This clonotype was observed at least ten times. Sequencing involved patients with CD8+CD57+ cell expansion previously shown by flow cytometry. As a group, the patients uniformly had severe acquired aplastic anemia. Genomic DNA acted as the template from which TCR beta VDJ combination and CDR3 sequence profiling were carried out. TCRdb fed the reads into MiXCR, producing one record per CDR3 protein. The sample consists of fewer than 200,000 distinct CDR3 sequences, about half of them appearing once. CDR3 length: 14 amino acids. Trimming took off 4 bases at V and 3 bases at J, with 10 bases between the two ends. Germline V gives CDR1 SGHNT, CDR2 YYREEE (reference sequence).

The chain employs TRBV5-4 and TRBJ1-4; a possible D gene is TRBD1 (6 bases). The material sequenced was sorted CD4+, CD8+, or CD8+CD57+ T cells (not recorded which) from PBMCs. The receptor's source is a human donor with aplastic anemia. CDR3 loop: CASSTRQANEKLFF. The CDR3 nucleotides are TGTGCCAGCAGCACCAGACAGGCTAATGAAAAACTGTTTTTT.